This T cell receptor beta chain is from a study of vaccination effects on CD4 cells after COVID-19. General study findings and limits: The vaccine-induced clones of healthy vaccinees included only 1 of 255 that cross-reacted with common cold coronaviruses.

Germline V gives CDR1 LNHDA, CDR2 SQIVND (reference sequence). This CDR3 has 16 amino acids. Trimming took 5 bases from V and 0 from J, leaving 16 bases between them. Before sequencing took place, the ViraFEST assay used viral peptide pools to expand antigen-specific CD4+ T cells. The authors isolated CD4+ T cells after 10 days of culture. Prior SARS-CoV-2 infection was absent in the vaccine recipients, as shown by negative nucleocapsid antibodies. Wells of roughly 2.1 million PBMC each were grown with about 9.8 IU/ml IL-2 and roughly 10 ug/ml peptides. A half-volume exchange with IL-2 medium occurred on days 3 and 7. Of note for this clone: The target antigen is unknown.

Method: immunoSEQ multiplex PCR; TCRdb's copy keeps in-frame clones and lacks some. The sample records 30,000 to 45,000 clones, around 70% being singletons. This specimen was CD4+ T cells from PBMCs cultured with SARS-CoV-2 spike peptides, taken before COVID-19 vaccination. The J gene is TRBJ1-2, the V gene TRBV19; D is possibly TRBD1 (5 bases). The TCR comes from a human donor who received a COVID-19 vaccine. CDR3 bases: TGTGCCAGTAGTGATCCTAGACAGACTGCTAACTATGGCTACACCTTC. Amino acid sequence: CASSDPRQTANYGYTF.